Listed here are 6 T cell receptor beta chains from one sample, sequenced in a study of cytomegalovirus exposure and HLA in healthy donors. 60 Vbeta and 13 Jbeta primers were used in PCR. Clones were sequenced by immunoSEQ multiplex PCR, and TCRdb holds only the in-frame ones, with some missing. The sample has approximately 180,000 clones; 70% to 80% are singletons. Sequencing was carried out using PBMCs. The source is a woman aged 50 to 60 in good health and CMV-seronegative.

CDR3 sequence: CASSVTDYEQYF. In nucleotides, the CDR3 is TGTGCCAGCAGCGTAACAGACTACGAGCAGTACTTC. V is TRBV9 and J is TRBJ2-7; no clear D gene. V was pared by 1 base and J by 3 bases, with 5 bases between. This CDR3 is 12 amino acids long. From germline, CDR1 is SGDLS and CDR2 YYNGEE.

The V and J genes are TRBV27 and TRBJ2-1; TRBD1 aligns across 9 bases. Germline V gene lookup returns CDR1 MNHEY and CDR2 SMNVEV (reference sequence). This CDR3 has 15 residues. After removal of 6 bases from V and 4 bases from J, the junction contained 7 bases not matched to a gene. CDR3 nucleotides: TGTGCCAGCAGGATACCGGGACAGGGTTACAATGAGCAGTTCTTC. This translates into CASRIPGQGYNEQFF.

This sequence joins TRBV18 and TRBJ2-7, with D tentatively TRBD1 (6 bases). This CDR3 spans 16 amino acids. Germline V CDR1 and CDR2: KGHSH, LQKENI. The V gene lost 3 bases and the J gene lost 0 bases, with 15 bases spanning the gap. CDR3 loop: CASSPKGRTDSYEQYF. The CDR3 DNA follows: TGTGCCAGCTCACCCAAAGGAAGGACAGACTCCTACGAGCAGTACTTC.

The rearrangement joins TRBV27 to TRBJ1-5; D might be TRBD1 (6 bases). The V and J ends lost 1 base and 2 bases respectively, with 12 bases between them. This CDR3 has 16 residues. CDR1 is MNHEY, CDR2 SMNVEV, per germline (reference sequence). The CDR3 loop reads CASSLLGARGNQPQHF. The CDR3, as DNA: TGTGCCAGCAGTTTATTGGGGGCTAGGGGCAATCAGCCCCAGCATTTT.

The chain employs TRBV19 and TRBJ1-4, with TRBD1 matching 7 bases. V shed 5 bases and J 4 bases; nucleotides not matched to a gene: 4. The CDR3 is 14 residues long. CDR1 and CDR2 from the germline V gene are LNHDA and SQIVND (reference sequence). DNA of the CDR3: TGTGCCAGTAGTGGGGGACAGCTTAATGAAAAACTGTTTTTT. Translated: CASSGGQLNEKLFF.

The V call is TRBV7-9, the J call TRBJ1-1; 7 bases are a match to TRBD1. The germline CDR1 and CDR2 sequences are SEHNR and FQNEAQ (reference sequence). The CDR3 spans 15 residues. The trim removed 8 bases at V and 0 bases at J, leaving 9 bases unmatched. CDR3 protein: CASFQGVGMNTEAFF. DNA for the CDR3: TGTGCCAGCTTCCAGGGGGTCGGGATGAACACTGAAGCTTTCTTT.